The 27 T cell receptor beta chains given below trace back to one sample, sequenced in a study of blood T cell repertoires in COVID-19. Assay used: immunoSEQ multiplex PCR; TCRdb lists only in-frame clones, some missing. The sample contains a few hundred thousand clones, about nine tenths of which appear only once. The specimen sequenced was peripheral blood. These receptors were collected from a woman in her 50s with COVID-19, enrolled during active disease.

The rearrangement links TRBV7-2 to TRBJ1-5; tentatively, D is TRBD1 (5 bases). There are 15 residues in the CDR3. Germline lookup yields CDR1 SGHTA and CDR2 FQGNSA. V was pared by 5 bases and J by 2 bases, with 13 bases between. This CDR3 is CASSRDAGGNQPQHF. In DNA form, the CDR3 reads TGTGCCAGCAGCCGTGACGCGGGGGGCAATCAGCCCCAGCATTTT.

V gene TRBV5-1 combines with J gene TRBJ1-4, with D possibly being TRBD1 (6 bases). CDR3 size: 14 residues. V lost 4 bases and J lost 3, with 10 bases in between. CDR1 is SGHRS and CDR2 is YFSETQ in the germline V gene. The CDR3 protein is CASSTGHANEKLFF. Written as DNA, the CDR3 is TGCGCCAGCAGCACGGGACATGCTAATGAAAAACTGTTTTTT.

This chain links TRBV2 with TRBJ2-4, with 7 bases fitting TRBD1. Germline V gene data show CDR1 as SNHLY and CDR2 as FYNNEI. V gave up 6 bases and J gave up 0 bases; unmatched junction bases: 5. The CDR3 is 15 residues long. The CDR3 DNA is TGTGCCAGCAGCGGAAACAGGGGAGCCAAAAACATTCAGTACTTC. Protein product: CASSGNRGAKNIQYF.

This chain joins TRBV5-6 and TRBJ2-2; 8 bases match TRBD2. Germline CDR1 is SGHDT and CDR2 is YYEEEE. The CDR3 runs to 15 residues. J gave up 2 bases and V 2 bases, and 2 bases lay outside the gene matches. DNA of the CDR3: TGTGCCAGCAGCTTACTAGCGGATAACACCGGGGAGCTGTTTTTT. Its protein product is CASSLLADNTGELFF.

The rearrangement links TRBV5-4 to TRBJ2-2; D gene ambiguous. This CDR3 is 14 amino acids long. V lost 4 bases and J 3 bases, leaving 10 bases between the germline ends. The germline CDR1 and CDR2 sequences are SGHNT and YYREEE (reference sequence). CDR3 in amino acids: CASSLRSYTGELFF. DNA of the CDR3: TGTGCCAGCAGCCTGAGAAGTTACACCGGGGAGCTGTTTTTT.

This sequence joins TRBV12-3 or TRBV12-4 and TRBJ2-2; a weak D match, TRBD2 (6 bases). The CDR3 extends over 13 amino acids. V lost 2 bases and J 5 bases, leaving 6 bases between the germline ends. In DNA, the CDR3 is TGTGCCAGCAGTTTACGGGGGACCGGGGAGCTGTTTTTT. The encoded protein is CASSLRGTGELFF.

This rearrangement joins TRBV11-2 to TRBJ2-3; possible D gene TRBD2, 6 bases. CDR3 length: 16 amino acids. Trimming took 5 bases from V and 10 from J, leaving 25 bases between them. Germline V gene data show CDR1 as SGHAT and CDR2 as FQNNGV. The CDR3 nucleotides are TGTGCCAGCAGCAACCGGGACTGGCGGGGTGAATCGGCGCAGTATTTT. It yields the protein CASSNRDWRGESAQYF.

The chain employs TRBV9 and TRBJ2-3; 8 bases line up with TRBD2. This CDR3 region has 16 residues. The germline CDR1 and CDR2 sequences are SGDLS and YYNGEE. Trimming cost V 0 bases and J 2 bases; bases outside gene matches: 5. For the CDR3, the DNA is TGTGCCAGCAGCGTAGAGGTAGCGGGACTCACAGATACGCAGTATTTT. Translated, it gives CASSVEVAGLTDTQYF.

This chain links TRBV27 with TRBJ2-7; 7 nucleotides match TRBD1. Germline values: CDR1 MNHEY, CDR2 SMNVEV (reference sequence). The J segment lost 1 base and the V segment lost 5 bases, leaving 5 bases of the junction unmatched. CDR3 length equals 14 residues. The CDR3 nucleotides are TGTGCCAGCAGTCCCGGACAGGTGTCCTACGAGCAGTACTTC. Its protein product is CASSPGQVSYEQYF.

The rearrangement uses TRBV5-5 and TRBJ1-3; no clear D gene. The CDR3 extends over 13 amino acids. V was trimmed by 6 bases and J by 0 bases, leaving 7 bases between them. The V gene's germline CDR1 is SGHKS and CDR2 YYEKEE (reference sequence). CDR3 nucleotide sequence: TGTGCCAGCATCCCCGGCTCTGGAAACACCATATATTTT. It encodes CASIPGSGNTIYF.

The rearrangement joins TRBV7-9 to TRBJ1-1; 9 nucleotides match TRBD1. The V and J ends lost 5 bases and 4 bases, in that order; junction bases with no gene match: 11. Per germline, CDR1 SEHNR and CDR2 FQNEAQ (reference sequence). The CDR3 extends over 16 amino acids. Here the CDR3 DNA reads TGTGCCAGCAGCCTCGACTCGGGACAGGGCGTCACTGAAGCTTTCTTT. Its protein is CASSLDSGQGVTEAFF.

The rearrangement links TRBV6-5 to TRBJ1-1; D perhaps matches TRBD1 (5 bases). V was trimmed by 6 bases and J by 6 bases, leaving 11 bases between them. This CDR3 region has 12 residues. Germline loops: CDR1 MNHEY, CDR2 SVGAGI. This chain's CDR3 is CASSFGGAEAFF. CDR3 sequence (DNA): TGTGCCAGCAGCTTCGGGGGTGCTGAAGCTTTCTTT.

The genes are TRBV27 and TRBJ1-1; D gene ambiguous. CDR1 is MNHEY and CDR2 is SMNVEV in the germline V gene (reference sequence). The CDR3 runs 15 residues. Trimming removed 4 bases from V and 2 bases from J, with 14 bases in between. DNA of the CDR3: TGTGCCAGCAGTTCGAACAAGAGGGCAAACACTGAAGCTTTCTTT. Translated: CASSSNKRANTEAFF.

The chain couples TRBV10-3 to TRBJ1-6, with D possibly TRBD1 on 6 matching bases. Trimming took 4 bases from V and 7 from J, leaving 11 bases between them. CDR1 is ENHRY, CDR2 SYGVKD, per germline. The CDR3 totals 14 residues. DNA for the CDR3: TGTGCCATCAGTGCCACAGGGACCAATTCACCCCTCCACTTT. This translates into CAISATGTNSPLHF.

CDR3 sequence (DNA): TGTGCCAGCAGTCGCAGCGGAACCTCCTACAATGAGCAGTTCTTC. It codes for CASSRSGTSYNEQFF. This chain connects TRBV7-6 to TRBJ2-1, with a possible D match to TRBD2 (5 bases). Germline lookup yields CDR1 SGHVS and CDR2 FNYEAQ. Trimming shortened V by 6 bases and J by 0 bases, and 12 bases separated the two germline ends. CDR3 length equals 15 residues.

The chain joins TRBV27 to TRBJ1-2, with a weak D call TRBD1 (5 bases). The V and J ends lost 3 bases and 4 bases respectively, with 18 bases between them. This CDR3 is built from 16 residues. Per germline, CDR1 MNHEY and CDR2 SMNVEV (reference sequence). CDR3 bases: TGTGCCAGCAGTTTGGGTACAGGTAGGGGCGTCTATGGCTACACCTTC. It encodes CASSLGTGRGVYGYTF.

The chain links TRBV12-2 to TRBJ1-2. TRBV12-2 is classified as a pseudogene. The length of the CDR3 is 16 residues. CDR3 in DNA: TGTGCAAGTCGCTTAGCGCGGAGCACTCATAACTATGGCTACACCTTC. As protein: CASRLARSTHNYGYTF.

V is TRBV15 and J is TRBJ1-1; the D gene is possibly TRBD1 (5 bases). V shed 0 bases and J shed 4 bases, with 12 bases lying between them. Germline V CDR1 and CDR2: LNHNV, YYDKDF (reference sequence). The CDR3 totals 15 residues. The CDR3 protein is CATSRDRGGSTEAFF. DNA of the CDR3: TGTGCCACCAGCAGAGATCGCGGGGGATCCACTGAAGCTTTCTTT.

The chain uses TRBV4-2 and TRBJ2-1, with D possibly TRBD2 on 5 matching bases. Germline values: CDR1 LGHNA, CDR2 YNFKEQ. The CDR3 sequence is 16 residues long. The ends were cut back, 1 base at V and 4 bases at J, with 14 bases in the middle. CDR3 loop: CASSQVKAAGYNEQFF. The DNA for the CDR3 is TGTGCCAGCAGCCAAGTGAAAGCGGCCGGGTACAATGAGCAGTTCTTC.

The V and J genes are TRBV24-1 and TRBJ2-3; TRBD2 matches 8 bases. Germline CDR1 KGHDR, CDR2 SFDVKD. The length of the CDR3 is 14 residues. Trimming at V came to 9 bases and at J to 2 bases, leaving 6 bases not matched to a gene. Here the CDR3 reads CATVLAGLTDTQYF. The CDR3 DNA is TGTGCCACCGTCTTAGCGGGGCTCACAGATACGCAGTATTTT.

The CDR3 region is CASSLSPNTEAFF. CDR3 in DNA: TGTGCCAGCAGCTTGTCTCCCAACACTGAAGCTTTCTTT. The rearrangement uses TRBV13 and TRBJ1-1; no firm D call. The CDR3 spans 13 residues. CDR1 and CDR2 from the germline V gene are PRHDT and FYEKMQ (reference sequence). The ends were cut back, 3 bases at V and 2 bases at J, with 7 bases in the middle.

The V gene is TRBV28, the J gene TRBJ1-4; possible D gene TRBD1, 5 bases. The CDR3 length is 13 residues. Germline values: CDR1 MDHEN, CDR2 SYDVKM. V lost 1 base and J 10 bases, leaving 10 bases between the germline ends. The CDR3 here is CASSLSGSGKLFF. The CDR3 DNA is TGTGCCAGCAGTTTATCAGGGTCCGGAAAACTGTTTTTT. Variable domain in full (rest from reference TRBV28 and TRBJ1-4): DVKVTQSSRYLVKRTGEKVFLECVQDMDHENMFWYRQDPGLGLRLIYFSYDVKMKEKGDIPEGYSVSREKKERFSLILESASTNQTSMYLCASSLSGSGKLFFGSGTQLSVL.

As DNA, the CDR3 is TGTGCCAGCAGTTACCGGGACAAATTCTACGAGCAGTACTTC. It codes for CASSYRDKFYEQYF. V is TRBV6-5 and J is TRBJ2-7, with D perhaps TRBD1 (6 bases). CDR3 length: 14 residues. The V gene lost 2 bases and the J gene lost 3 bases, with 11 bases spanning the gap. Germline V gene sequence: CDR1 MNHEY, CDR2 SVGAGI.

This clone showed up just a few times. In DNA form, the CDR3 reads TGTGCCAGCAGCCCGCGGGGGAGGACTAGCGGGGGCACAGATACGCAGTATTTT. Translation: CASSPRGRTSGGTDTQYF. The chain employs TRBV9 and TRBJ2-3, with 12 bases matching TRBD2. This CDR3 contains 18 residues. V gave up 4 bases and J gave up 1 base; unmatched junction bases: 10. Germline V gives CDR1 SGDLS, CDR2 YYNGEE.

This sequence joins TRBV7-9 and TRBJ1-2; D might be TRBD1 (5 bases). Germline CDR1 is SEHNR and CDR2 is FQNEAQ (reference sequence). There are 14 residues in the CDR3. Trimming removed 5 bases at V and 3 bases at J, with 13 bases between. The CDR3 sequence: CASSPDGGDYGYTF. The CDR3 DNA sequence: TGTGCCAGCAGCCCAGACGGGGGTGACTATGGCTACACCTTC.

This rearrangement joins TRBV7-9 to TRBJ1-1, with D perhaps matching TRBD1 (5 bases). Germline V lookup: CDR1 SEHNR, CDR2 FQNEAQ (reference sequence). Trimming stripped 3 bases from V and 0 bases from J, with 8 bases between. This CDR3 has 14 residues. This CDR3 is CASSFRDMNTEAFF. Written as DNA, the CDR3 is TGTGCCAGCAGCTTCAGGGATATGAACACTGAAGCTTTCTTT.

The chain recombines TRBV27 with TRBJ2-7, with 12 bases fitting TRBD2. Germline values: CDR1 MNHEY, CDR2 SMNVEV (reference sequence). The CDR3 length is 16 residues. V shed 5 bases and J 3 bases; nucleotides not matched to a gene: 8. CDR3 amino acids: CASSRDGLAGLYEQYF. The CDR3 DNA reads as TGTGCCAGCAGTCGCGACGGACTAGCGGGACTCTACGAGCAGTACTTC.